The 30 T cell receptor beta chains in this list originate from one sample, sequenced in a study of shared clonotypes between healthy human individuals. The data were produced by immunoSEQ multiplex PCR, yet TCRdb's version contains in-frame clones alone and is incomplete. The sample has 2 million or so clones, around 95% seen once. The sample consisted of naive CD4+ T cells sorted from blood. Documented subset: CD45RA+ positively selected. The receptor source for this set is a man aged 18 to 35 in good health.

Worth noting for this clone: Germline and junction disagree at one end, which may indicate a read error. The chain couples TRBV28 to TRBJ1-1; 10 nucleotides line up with TRBD1. The CDR3 is 14 residues long. Germline V gene sequence: CDR1 MDHEN, CDR2 SYDVKM. CDR3 region: CASSSPDRGRESFF. CDR3 nucleotides: TGTGCCAGCAGTTCCCCCGACAGGGGGCGTGAATCTTTCTTT.

The chain carries TRBV6-6 and TRBJ1-4; 7 nucleotides agree with TRBD1. CDR3 size: 15 residues. Trimming removed 4 bases from V and 7 bases from J; junction bases left unmatched: 9. CDR1 and CDR2 from the germline V gene are MNHNY and SVGAGI (reference sequence). Here the CDR3 reads CASSSGTAFGEKLFF. For the CDR3, the DNA is TGTGCCAGCAGTTCCGGGACAGCCTTTGGTGAAAAACTGTTTTTT.

The rearrangement links TRBV11-2 to TRBJ2-2; 12 nucleotides line up with TRBD2. The germline CDR1 and CDR2 sequences are SGHAT and FQNNGV. Unmatched junction bases numbered 7, after V lost 7 bases and J lost 4 bases. This CDR3 is 16 amino acids long. The CDR3 here is CASIRTSGKSTGELFF. The CDR3 coding sequence is TGTGCCAGCATCAGGACTAGCGGGAAGAGCACCGGGGAGCTGTTTTTT.

About this clone itself: The same CDR3 is also encoded by other DNA sequences in this sample. The rearrangement uses TRBV18 and TRBJ2-3; unclear D gene. The CDR3 spans 15 residues. The V and J ends lost 3 bases and 0 bases respectively, with 10 bases between them. Germline V gene data show CDR1 as KGHSH and CDR2 as LQKENI. In DNA, the CDR3 is TGTGCCAGCTCACCTACGGTAGTAAGCACAGATACGCAGTATTTT. Protein product: CASSPTVVSTDTQYF.

This chain links TRBV5-1 with TRBJ1-1; the D gene is possibly TRBD1 (5 bases). The CDR3 is made up of 15 amino acids. Germline CDR1 SGHRS, CDR2 YFSETQ. The germline V and J ends were trimmed by 0 bases and 1 base, with 10 bases remaining between them. In nucleotides, the CDR3 is TGCGCCAGCAGCTTGGCCGGGACCCAGAACACTGAAGCTTTCTTT. Translating it yields CASSLAGTQNTEAFF.

Points on this clone: The sample holds other DNA sequences that translate to the same CDR3. V gene TRBV18 combines with J gene TRBJ1-5; TRBD1 matches 8 bases. V dropped 3 bases and J dropped 3; count of bases not matched to a gene: 4. From germline, CDR1 is KGHSH and CDR2 LQKENI. The CDR3 is 15 amino acids. The CDR3 sequence: CASSPQGASNQPQHF. CDR3 coding DNA: TGTGCCAGCTCACCTCAGGGGGCGTCCAATCAGCCCCAGCATTTT.

The CDR3 here is CASSSTTGYNEQFF. The CDR3 DNA is TGTGCCAGCAGTTCCACGACAGGCTACAATGAGCAGTTCTTC. The J gene is TRBJ2-1, the V gene TRBV6-5; TRBD1 might be the D (6 bases). V was cut by 4 bases and J by 3 bases, with 10 bases left in between. CDR1 and CDR2 from the germline V gene are MNHEY and SVGAGI. CDR3 length: 14 amino acids.

J is TRBJ1-1 and V is TRBV18, with a tentative D call TRBD1 (5 bases). V lost 6 bases, J lost 1 base, and 15 bases lay in between. Per germline, CDR1 KGHSH and CDR2 LQKENI. CDR3 size: 15 residues. CDR3 nucleotides: TGTGCCAGCTCGCGAACCGGGACGGCGAACACTGAAGCTTTCTTT. Translating gives CASSRTGTANTEAFF.

The chain employs TRBV12-5 and TRBJ2-1, with 8 bases identical to TRBD2. Germline trimming cut 0 bases from V and 6 bases from J; bases unmatched to any gene: 7. The CDR3 is made up of 16 amino acids. Germline V gene sequence: CDR1 LGHNT, CDR2 FRNRAP. CDR3 sequence reads: CASGLVVGRASNEQFF. CDR3 DNA: TGTGCTAGTGGTTTGGTAGTCGGGAGGGCCTCCAATGAGCAGTTCTTC.

This chain uses TRBV5-1 with TRBJ2-3, with D possibly matching TRBD1 (5 bases). The CDR3 spans 16 residues. Trimming cost V 4 bases and J 1 base, with 16 bases left between them. From germline, CDR1 is SGHRS and CDR2 YFSETQ. In DNA form, the CDR3 reads TGCGCCAGCAGCATTAGGACACCCCGGGGCACAGATACGCAGTATTTT. Residues: CASSIRTPRGTDTQYF.

J is TRBJ1-2 and V is TRBV11-2, with unresolved D. Germline assignment: CDR1 SGHAT and CDR2 FQNNGV. The CDR3 has 15 residues. V was cut by 0 bases and J by 8 bases, with 16 bases left in between. CDR3 loop: CASSLDGPGPWGYTF. The CDR3 DNA reads TGTGCCAGCAGCTTAGATGGCCCAGGACCGTGGGGCTACACCTTC. The variable domain in full, completed from reference TRBV11-2 and TRBJ1-2, reads EAGVAQSPRYKIIEKRQSVAFWCNPISGHATLYWYQQILGQGPKLLIQFQNNGVVDDSQLPKDRFSAERLKGVDSTLKIQPAKLEDSAVYLCASSLDGPGPWGYTFGSGTRLTVV.

The chain recombines TRBV27 with TRBJ2-1, with D tentatively TRBD1 (8 bases). V was shortened by 5 bases and J by 7 bases, with 18 bases between the two germline ends. CDR1 MNHEY and CDR2 SMNVEV come from the germline V gene (reference sequence). The length of the CDR3 is 15 residues. For the CDR3, the DNA is TGTGCCAGCAGTACCACAGGGGGGGTCGGGAATGAGCAGTTCTTC. This gives the protein CASSTTGGVGNEQFF.

This clone has just one count. The chain recombines TRBV2 with TRBJ2-5; 7 positions match TRBD1. J was trimmed by 2 bases and V by 2 bases; bases with no gene match: 5. CDR1 is SNHLY, CDR2 FYNNEI, per germline. CDR3 length: 15 amino acids. CDR3 DNA sequence: TGTGCCAGCAGTGAACAGGCAGGGGGACAAGAGACCCAGTACTTC. This sequence encodes CASSEQAGGQETQYF. Complete variable domain (other parts from reference TRBV2 and TRBJ2-5): EPEVTQTPSHQVTQMGQEVILRCVPISNHLYFYWYRQILGQKVEFLVSFYNNEISEKSEIFDDQFSVERPDGSNFTLKIRSTKLEDSAMYFCASSEQAGGQETQYFGPGTRLLVL.

The rearrangement joins TRBV6-4 to TRBJ2-2; D is undetermined. Germline assignment: CDR1 MRHNA and CDR2 SNTAGT. This CDR3 is 14 amino acids long. V was pared by 4 bases and J by 2 bases, with 8 bases between. This chain's CDR3 is CASSVGRNTGELFF. For the CDR3, the DNA is TGTGCCAGCAGTGTCGGTCGTAACACCGGGGAGCTGTTTTTT.

This rearrangement joins TRBV7-9 to TRBJ1-4, with 7 bases fitting TRBD1. Germline V gene data show CDR1 as SEHNR and CDR2 as FQNEAQ (reference sequence). The CDR3 totals 15 residues. V lost 0 bases, J lost 7 bases, and 5 bases stayed unmatched. The CDR3 region has the DNA TGTGCCAGCAGCTTAGCTTTGACAGGGCGTGAAAAACTGTTTTTT. Protein sequence: CASSLALTGREKLFF.

The chain carries TRBV6-1 and TRBJ2-2; 7 bases agree with TRBD1. CDR1 and CDR2 from the germline V gene are MNHNS and SASEGT. This CDR3 contains 15 residues. The V segment lost 8 bases and the J segment 1 base; nucleotides outside the gene matches: 7. The CDR3 coding sequence is TGTGCCAGCCGAGGTGGGACAGAGAACACCGGGGAGCTGTTTTTT. This codes for CASRGGTENTGELFF.

About this clone: In the same sample, other DNA sequences code for this CDR3. The chain recombines TRBV30 with TRBJ2-5; the D gene is possibly TRBD1 (5 bases). Between the trimmed V and J ends, which lost 2 bases and 4 bases, there was a span of 8 bases. Germline assignment: CDR1 GTSNPN and CDR2 SVGIG (reference sequence). This CDR3 has 12 amino acids. The CDR3 DNA reads as TGTGCCTGGAGTCGGCAGGGAGAGACCCAGTACTTC. Its protein is CAWSRQGETQYF. The variable domain in full, with the rest retrieved from reference TRBV30 and TRBJ2-5, is SQTIHQWPATLVQPVGSPLSLECTVEGTSNPNLYWYRQAAGRGLQLLFYSVGIGQISSEVPQNLSASRPQDRQFILSSKKLLLSDSGFYLCAWSRQGETQYFGPGTRLLVL.

The chain recombines TRBV4-3 with TRBJ2-5; D call uncertain. The CDR3 length is 16 residues. Trimming took off 0 bases at V and 1 base at J, with 12 bases between the two ends. Per germline, CDR1 LGHNA and CDR2 YSLEER. The CDR3 sequence is CASSQDSAGSQETQYF. In DNA form, the CDR3 reads TGCGCCAGCAGCCAAGATTCAGCTGGAAGCCAAGAGACCCAGTACTTC.

The J gene is TRBJ2-3, the V gene TRBV4-3, with a weak D call TRBD1 (5 bases). Trimming shortened V by 1 base and J by 6 bases, and 11 bases separated the two germline ends. The CDR3 spans 14 residues. In germline, CDR1 is LGHNA, CDR2 YSLEER. The DNA for the CDR3 is TGCGCCAGCAGCCAAGCAGGGCACCAGGATACGCAGTATTTT. The encoded protein is CASSQAGHQDTQYF.

This chain links TRBV18 with TRBJ2-5; D gene uncertain. The CDR3 is made up of 15 amino acids. Germline CDR1 reads KGHSH; CDR2 reads LQKENI. V was pared by 5 bases and J by 2 bases, with 15 bases between. The CDR3 coding sequence is TGTGCCAGCTCAGCAACGAGCAGGAATCAAGAGACCCAGTACTTC. This translates into CASSATSRNQETQYF.

The chain uses TRBV30 and TRBJ1-1; D not certain. Germline CDR1 reads GTSNPN; CDR2 reads SVGIG (reference sequence). The CDR3 length is 12 residues. The CDR3 sequence is CGFLATNTEAFF. Here the CDR3 DNA reads TGTGGGTTTCTAGCTACGAACACTGAAGCTTTCTTT. Using reference TRBV30 and TRBJ1-1 for the parts outside the CDR3, the full variable domain is SQTIHQWPATLVQPVGSPLSLECTVEGTSNPNLYWYRQAAGRGLQLLFYSVGIGQISSEVPQNLSASRPQDRQFILSSKKLLLSDSGFYLCGFLATNTEAFFGQGTRLTVV.

The chain uses TRBV28 and TRBJ1-2; 9 bases match TRBD1. The germline CDR1 and CDR2 sequences are MDHEN and SYDVKM. Trimming removed 6 bases from V and 0 bases from J; junction bases left unmatched: 11. The CDR3 has 17 residues. CDR3 region: CASSQIGTGLANYGYTF. CDR3 nucleotide sequence: TGTGCCAGCAGCCAAATAGGGACAGGGCTAGCTAACTATGGCTACACCTTC.

The V gene is TRBV25-1, the J gene TRBJ2-1; 9 nucleotides agree with TRBD1. From germline, CDR1 is MGHDK and CDR2 SYGVNS. The CDR3 covers 15 residues. Trimming took 2 bases from V and 5 from J; bases not matched to a gene: 4. In nucleotides, the CDR3 is TGTGCCAGCAGTGAAAGACAGGGGGGAGACAATGAGCAGTTCTTC. Translating it yields CASSERQGGDNEQFF.

V and J are TRBV6-9 and TRBJ2-5; D tentatively reads TRBD1 or TRBD2 (5 bases each). V lost 9 bases and J 5 bases, leaving 22 bases between the germline ends. The germline gives CDR1 MNHGY, CDR2 SVAAGI. CDR3 length equals 15 residues. Written as DNA, the CDR3 is TGTGCCAGTTGTACCCGGGACCCCCAAGGGGAGACCCAGTACTTC. It translates to CASCTRDPQGETQYF.

The chain links TRBV19 to TRBJ1-1; weak D call: TRBD1 (5 bases). Trimming took 5 bases from V and 10 from J, leaving 29 bases between them. There are 17 residues in the CDR3. Germline CDR1 reads LNHDA; CDR2 reads SQIVND (reference sequence). The CDR3 region has the DNA TGTGCCAGTAGTCCATTGGGGGGAAATGGTGCCCCAATCGGAGCTTTCTTT. Translation gives CASSPLGGNGAPIGAFF.

J is TRBJ1-4 and V is TRBV6-1; 7 bases match TRBD1. The CDR3 has 15 amino acids. Germline V gives CDR1 MNHNS, CDR2 SASEGT. Germline trimming cut 5 bases from V and 6 bases from J; bases unmatched to any gene: 9. CDR3 sequence: CASSTPTGLYEKLFF. CDR3 coding DNA: TGTGCCAGCAGTACACCGACAGGGCTTTATGAAAAACTGTTTTTT.

The V call is TRBV30, the J call TRBJ2-4, with TRBD1 matching 9 bases. Germline CDR1 and CDR2: GTSNPN and SVGIG (reference sequence). The CDR3 loop spans 19 amino acids. Trimming took 4 bases from V and 1 from J; bases not matched to a gene: 17. For the CDR3, the DNA is TGTGCCTGGACCCGGTCGGCGACCGGGACAGGGAACGCCAAAAACATTCAGTACTTC. Protein: CAWTRSATGTGNAKNIQYF.

The chain has TRBV7-6 and TRBJ2-1; D unclear. CDR3 length: 13 amino acids. The V gene lost 1 base and the J gene lost 10 bases, with 11 bases spanning the gap. Germline V gene data show CDR1 as SGHVS and CDR2 as FNYEAQ. This CDR3 reads CASSLGPQGEQFF. In nucleotides, the CDR3 is TGTGCCAGCAGCTTAGGGCCCCAAGGGGAGCAGTTCTTC.

The chain has TRBV11-2 and TRBJ2-3; D is possibly TRBD2 (6 bases). Germline CDR1 and CDR2: SGHAT and FQNNGV. This CDR3 is 14 amino acids long. Trimming stripped 4 bases from V and 2 bases from J, with 10 bases between. CDR3 in amino acids: CASSCGEPTDTQYF. Written as DNA, the CDR3 is TGTGCCAGCAGCTGCGGGGAACCCACAGATACGCAGTATTTT.

The chain has TRBV9 and TRBJ1-1; D is unclear. The germline CDR1 and CDR2 sequences are SGDLS and YYNGEE. The length of the CDR3 is 14 residues. V lost 0 bases and J lost 1, with 7 bases in between. CDR3: CASSVGWRNTEAFF. The CDR3 bases are TGTGCCAGCAGCGTAGGTTGGAGGAACACTGAAGCTTTCTTT.